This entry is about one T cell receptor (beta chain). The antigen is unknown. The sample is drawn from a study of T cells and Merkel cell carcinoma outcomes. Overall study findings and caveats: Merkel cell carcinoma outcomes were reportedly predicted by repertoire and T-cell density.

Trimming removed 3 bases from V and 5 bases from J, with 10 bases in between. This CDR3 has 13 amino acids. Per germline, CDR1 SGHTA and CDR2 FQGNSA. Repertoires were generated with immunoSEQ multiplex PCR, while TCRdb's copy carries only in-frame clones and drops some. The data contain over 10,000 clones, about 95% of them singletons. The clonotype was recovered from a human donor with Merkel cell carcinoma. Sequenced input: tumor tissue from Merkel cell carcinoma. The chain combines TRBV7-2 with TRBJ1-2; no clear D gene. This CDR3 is CASSFGQVYGYTF. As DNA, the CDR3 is TGTGCCAGCAGCTTCGGGCAGGTTTATGGCTACACCTTC.